There are many counts of the clone carrying this TCR beta chain. Antigen unknown. Time point in this sample: pre-sensitization, week 0. Regarding treatment: therapeutic diphenylcyclopropenone sensitization with weekly scalp DPC. This record comes from a study of human T cells and chemical hapten exposure. The CDR3 is 16 residues long. With 7 bases removed from V and 0 bases from J, the gap between germline ends came to 17 bases. Germline lookup yields CDR1 SGHRS and CDR2 YFSETQ. Points from the study as a whole: Patch test score was positively correlated with the counts of PT1 expanded TCRs. Expanded TCRs formed significantly more large CDR3 similarity clusters than controls.

TCRdb used MiXCR to reprocess the RACE reads, holding one entry per CDR3 protein. The table has some 300,000 distinct CDR3 sequences, approximately 5% seen once; the top ten hold over 6.5%. Sequencing was performed on whole blood, taken in connection with sensitization to the hapten diphenylcyclopropenone (DPC). This receptor was obtained from a woman aged 18-35 years with alopecia areata. Some clones in this sample may be carry-over from other donors' samples. The chain uses TRBV5-1 and TRBJ1-5; weak D call: TRBD1 (5 bases). The CDR3 nucleotides read TGCGCCAGCCTGACCGGTCGCAGGGATAGCAATCAGCCCCAGCATTTT. This gives the protein CASLTGRRDSNQPQHF.